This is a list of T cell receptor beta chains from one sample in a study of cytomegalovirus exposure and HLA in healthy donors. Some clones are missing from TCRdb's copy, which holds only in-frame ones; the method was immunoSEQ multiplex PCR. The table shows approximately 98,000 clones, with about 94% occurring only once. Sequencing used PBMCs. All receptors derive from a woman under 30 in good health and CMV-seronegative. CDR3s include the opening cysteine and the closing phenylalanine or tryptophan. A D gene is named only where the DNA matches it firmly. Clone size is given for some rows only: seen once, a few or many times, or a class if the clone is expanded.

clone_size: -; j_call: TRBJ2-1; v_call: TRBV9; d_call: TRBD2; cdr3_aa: CASTRGGDYNEQFF; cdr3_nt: TGTGCCAGCACCCGGGGGGGGGACTACAATGAGCAGTTCTTC
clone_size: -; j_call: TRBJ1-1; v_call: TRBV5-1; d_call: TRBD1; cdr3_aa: CASSRKVPGQEGMNTEAFF; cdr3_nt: TGCGCCAGCAGCAGGAAGGTTCCGGGACAGGAGGGTATGAACACTGAAGCTTTCTTT
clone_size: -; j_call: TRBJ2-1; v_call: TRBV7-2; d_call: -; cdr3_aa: CASSPGLWQYNEQFF; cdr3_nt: TGTGCCAGCAGCCCAGGGTTGTGGCAGTACAATGAGCAGTTCTTC
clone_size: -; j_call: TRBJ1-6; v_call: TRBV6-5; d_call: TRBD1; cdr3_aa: CASSYSGQGRAALHF; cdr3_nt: TGTGCCAGCAGTTACTCGGGACAGGGTAGAGCGGCCCTCCACTTT
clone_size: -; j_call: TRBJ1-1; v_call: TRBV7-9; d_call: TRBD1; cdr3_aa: CASSSTGGVNTEAFF; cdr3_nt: TGTGCCAGCAGCTCGACAGGGGGGGTGAACACTGAAGCTTTCTTT
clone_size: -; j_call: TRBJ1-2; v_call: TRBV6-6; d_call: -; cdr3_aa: CASNPRVDNVSGYTF; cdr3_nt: TGTGCCAGCAATCCCAGGGTCGACAACGTTAGCGGCTACACCTTC
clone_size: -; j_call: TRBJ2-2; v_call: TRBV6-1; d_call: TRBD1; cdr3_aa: CASSQTGSDTGELFF; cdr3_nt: TGTGCCAGCAGTCAGACAGGGTCGGACACCGGGGAGCTGTTTTTT
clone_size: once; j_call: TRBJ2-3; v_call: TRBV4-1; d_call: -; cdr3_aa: CASSQDRSDTQYF; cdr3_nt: TGCGCCAGCAGCCAAGACCGTTCGGATACGCAGTATTTT
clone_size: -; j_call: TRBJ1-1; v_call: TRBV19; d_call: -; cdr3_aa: CASIFLGTGRTEAFF; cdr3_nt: TGTGCCAGTATCTTCTTGGGTACAGGGCGGACTGAAGCTTTCTTT
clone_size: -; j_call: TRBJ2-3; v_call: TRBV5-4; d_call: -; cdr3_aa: CASSLAGFTDTQYF; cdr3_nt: TGTGCCAGCAGCTTGGCCGGGTTCACAGATACGCAGTATTTT
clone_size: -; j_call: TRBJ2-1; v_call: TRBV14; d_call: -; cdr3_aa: CASSHLQEVYNEQFF; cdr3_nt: TGTGCCAGCAGCCACCTCCAGGAAGTATACAATGAGCAGTTCTTC
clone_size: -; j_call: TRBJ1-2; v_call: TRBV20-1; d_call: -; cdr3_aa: CSASTYYGYTF; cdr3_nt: TGCAGTGCCTCGACATACTATGGCTACACCTTC
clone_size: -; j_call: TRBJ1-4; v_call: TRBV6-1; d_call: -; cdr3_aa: CASSEQGILREKLFF; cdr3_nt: TGTGCCAGCAGTGAACAGGGGATCCTGAGAGAAAAACTGTTTTTT
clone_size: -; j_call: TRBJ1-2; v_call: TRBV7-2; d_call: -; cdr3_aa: CASSLPPWSTDFYGYTF; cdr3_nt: TGTGCCAGCAGCTTACCCCCCTGGTCGACAGACTTCTATGGCTACACCTTC
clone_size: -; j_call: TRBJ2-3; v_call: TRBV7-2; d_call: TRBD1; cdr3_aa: CASSLRDRGYRTDTQYF; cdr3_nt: TGTGCCAGCAGCTTACGGGACAGGGGATATCGCACAGATACGCAGTATTTT
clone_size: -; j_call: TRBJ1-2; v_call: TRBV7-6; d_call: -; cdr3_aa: CASSSSLGGDYGYTF; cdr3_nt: TGTGCCAGCAGCTCCTCGTTGGGGGGGGACTATGGCTACACCTTC
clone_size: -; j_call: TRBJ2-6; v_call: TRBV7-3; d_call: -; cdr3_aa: CASSSPLIQGSPSGANVLTF; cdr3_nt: TGTGCCAGCAGCTCCCCCTTAATACAGGGCTCACCCTCTGGGGCCAACGTCCTGACTTTC
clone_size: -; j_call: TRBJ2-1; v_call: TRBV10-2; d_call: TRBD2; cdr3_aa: CASLLAGEYNEQFF; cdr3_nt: TGCGCCAGCTTATTAGCGGGGGAATACAATGAGCAGTTCTTC
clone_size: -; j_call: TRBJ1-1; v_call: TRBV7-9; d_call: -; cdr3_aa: CASSPTGKGTEAFF; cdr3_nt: TGTGCCAGCAGCCCTACGGGGAAGGGCACTGAAGCTTTCTTT
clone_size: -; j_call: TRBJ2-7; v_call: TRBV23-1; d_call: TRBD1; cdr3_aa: CASSFKPGQKREQYF; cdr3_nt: TGCGCCAGCAGTTTCAAACCGGGACAGAAACGAGAGCAGTACTTC
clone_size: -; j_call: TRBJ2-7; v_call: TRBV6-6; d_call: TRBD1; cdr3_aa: CASSFDRGRRGQYF; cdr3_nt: TGTGCCAGCAGTTTCGACAGGGGGAGAAGGGGGCAGTACTTC
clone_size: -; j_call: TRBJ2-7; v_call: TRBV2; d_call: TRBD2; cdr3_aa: CASSDPAGALSYEQYF; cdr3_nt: TGTGCCAGCAGTGACCCAGCGGGGGCCCTCTCCTACGAGCAGTACTTC
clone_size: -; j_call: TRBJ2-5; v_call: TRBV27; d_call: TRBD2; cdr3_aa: CASSPTGTSGGAFETQYF; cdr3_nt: TGTGCCAGCAGTCCCACCGGGACTAGCGGGGGGGCTTTTGAGACCCAGTACTTC
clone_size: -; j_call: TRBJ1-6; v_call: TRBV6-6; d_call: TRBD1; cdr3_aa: CASSTQGAASYSPLHF; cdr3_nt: TGTGCCAGCAGTACCCAGGGGGCCGCCTCCTATTCACCCCTCCACTTT
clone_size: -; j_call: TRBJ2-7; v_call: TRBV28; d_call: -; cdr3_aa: CASSRISRIYEQYF; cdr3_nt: TGTGCCAGCAGCCGAATCAGTCGCATCTACGAGCAGTACTTC
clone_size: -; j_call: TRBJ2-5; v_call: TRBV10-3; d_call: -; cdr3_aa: CAISEQDNLKETQYF; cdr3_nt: TGTGCCATCAGCGAACAGGACAACCTTAAAGAGACCCAGTACTTC
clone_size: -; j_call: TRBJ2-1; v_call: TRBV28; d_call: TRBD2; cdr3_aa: CASSQRTSGGGNEQFF; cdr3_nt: TGTGCCAGCAGTCAGAGGACTAGCGGGGGGGGGAATGAGCAGTTCTTC
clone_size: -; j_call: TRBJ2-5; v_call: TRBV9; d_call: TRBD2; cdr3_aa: CASTPSGGALETQYF; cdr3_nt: TGTGCCAGCACCCCGAGCGGGGGGGCCTTGGAGACCCAGTACTTC
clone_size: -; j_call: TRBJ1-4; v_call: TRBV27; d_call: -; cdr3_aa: CASSGLGSTNEKLFF; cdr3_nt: TGTGCCAGCTCGGGGTTAGGGTCTACTAATGAAAAACTGTTTTTT
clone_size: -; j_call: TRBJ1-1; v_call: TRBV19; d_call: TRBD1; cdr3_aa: CASSWDRTEAFF; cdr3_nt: TGTGCCAGTAGTTGGGACAGAACTGAAGCTTTCTTT
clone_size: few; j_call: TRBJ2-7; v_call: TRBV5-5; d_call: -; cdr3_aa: CASSLGAGAPYEQYF; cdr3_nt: TGTGCCAGCAGCTTGGGGGCGGGGGCGCCCTACGAGCAGTACTTC
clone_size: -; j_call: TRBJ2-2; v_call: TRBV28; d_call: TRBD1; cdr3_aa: CASSGRTGTGELFF; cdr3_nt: TGTGCCAGCAGTGGTCGGACAGGAACCGGGGAGCTGTTTTTT
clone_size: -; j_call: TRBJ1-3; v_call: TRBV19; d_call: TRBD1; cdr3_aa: CASSRDRENTIYF; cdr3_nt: TGTGCCAGTAGTAGGGACAGGGAAAACACCATATATTTT
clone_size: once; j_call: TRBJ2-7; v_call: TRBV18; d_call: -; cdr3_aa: CASSRTDSSYEQYF; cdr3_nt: TGTGCCAGCTCCCGGACGGACAGCTCCTACGAGCAGTACTTC
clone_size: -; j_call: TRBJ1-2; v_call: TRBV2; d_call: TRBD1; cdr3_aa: CASSGGLVRGAYGYTF; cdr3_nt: TGTGCCAGCAGTGGAGGGCTGGTCAGGGGGGCCTATGGCTACACCTTC
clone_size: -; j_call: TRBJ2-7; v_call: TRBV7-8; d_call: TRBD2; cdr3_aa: CASSLGLRGGPGYYEQYF; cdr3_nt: TGTGCCAGCAGCTTAGGCTTGCGCGGGGGGCCGGGATACTACGAGCAGTACTTC
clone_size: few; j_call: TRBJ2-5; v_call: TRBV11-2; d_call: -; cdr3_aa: CASSLDRTEQLQETQYF; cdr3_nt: TGTGCCAGCAGCTTAGATCGCACAGAACAATTACAAGAGACCCAGTACTTC
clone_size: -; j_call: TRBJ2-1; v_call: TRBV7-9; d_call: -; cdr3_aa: CASNLWGGGIGNEQFF; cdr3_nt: TGTGCCAGCAACCTATGGGGCGGGGGCATTGGGAATGAGCAGTTCTTC
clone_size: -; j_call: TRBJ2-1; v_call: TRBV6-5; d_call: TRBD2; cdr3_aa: CASSYSGGGHNEQFF; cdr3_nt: TGTGCCAGCAGTTACTCGGGCGGGGGACACAATGAGCAGTTCTTC
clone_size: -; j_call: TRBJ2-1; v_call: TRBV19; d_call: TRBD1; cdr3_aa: CASSPRGIHNEQFF; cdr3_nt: TGTGCCAGTAGCCCCAGGGGGATTCACAATGAGCAGTTCTTC
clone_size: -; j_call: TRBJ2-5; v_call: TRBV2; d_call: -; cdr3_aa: CASSEAGGHQYF; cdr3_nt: TGTGCCAGCAGTGAAGCAGGGGGACACCAGTACTTC
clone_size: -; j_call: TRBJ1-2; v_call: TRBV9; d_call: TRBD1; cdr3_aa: CASSARTGGNYGYTF; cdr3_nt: TGTGCCAGCAGCGCCCGGACAGGGGGTAACTATGGCTACACCTTC